Listed below are T cell receptor beta chains from one sample, sequenced in a study of vaccination and CD4 T cells after COVID-19. Each CDR3 protein is one row after TCRdb ran MiXCR on the PCR reads. This table has 4,000 or so distinct CDR3 sequences, approximately 19% appearing once. These receptors have no identified antigens. The sequenced sample consisted of CD4+ T cells from blood, cultured in vitro. The origin of the receptors is a human donor who had recovered from COVID-19. Each CDR3 is given with its conserved first and last residue. A D gene is named only where the DNA matches it firmly. Size is omitted from some rows. Given values are once, few, many or a class for expanded clones.

d_call	v_call	clone_size	j_call	cdr3_aa	cdr3_nt
TRBD2	TRBV20-1	.	TRBJ2-1	CSARDLLRGGIEQFF	TGCAGTGCTAGAGATCTCTTGCGGGGGGGGATTGAGCAGTTCTTC
TRBD1	TRBV5-1	.	TRBJ1-6	CASSLGDRNNSPLHF	TGCGCCAGCAGCCTAGGGGACAGGAACAATTCACCCCTCCACTTT
.	TRBV5-1	few	TRBJ2-5	CASSLGSETQYF	TGCGCCAGCAGCTTGGGTTCAGAGACCCAGTACTTC
TRBD1	TRBV6-1	few	TRBJ1-5	CASRPGTVNQPQHF	TGTGCCAGCAGGCCAGGGACAGTCAATCAGCCCCAGCATTTT
.	TRBV18	.	TRBJ2-5	CASSPGTSRRTQYF	TGTGCCAGCTCACCGGGGACCAGCCGTAGGACCCAGTACTTC
.	TRBV3-1	few	TRBJ2-7	CASSQYGTYEQYF	TGTGCCAGCAGCCAGTACGGGACCTACGAGCAGTACTTC
.	TRBV3-1	.	TRBJ1-1	CASSQLLTNTEAFF	TGTGCCAGCAGCCAACTCTTAACGAACACTGAAGCTTTCTTT
.	TRBV7-2	few	TRBJ2-3	CASSLERFTDTQYF	TGTGCCAGCAGCTTAGAGCGGTTCACAGATACGCAGTATTTT
TRBD1	TRBV5-1	.	TRBJ2-7	CASSFLQGAGYEQYF	TGCGCCAGCAGCTTCCTACAGGGGGCTGGGTACGAGCAGTACTTC
TRBD1	TRBV6-1	medium-sized	TRBJ1-5	CASSVNRGPSNQPQHF	TGTGCCAGCAGTGTTAACAGGGGGCCGAGCAATCAGCCCCAGCATTTT
TRBD2	TRBV3-1	.	TRBJ2-1	CASSHTPGLAGGGEQFF	TGTGCCAGCAGCCATACGCCGGGACTAGCGGGGGGGGGCGAGCAGTTCTTC
TRBD1	TRBV6-1	.	TRBJ1-1	CASSPGTGMNTEAFF	TGTGCCAGCAGTCCCGGGACAGGGATGAACACTGAAGCTTTCTTT
.	TRBV30	.	TRBJ1-4	CAWSLGGGGKLFF	TGTGCCTGGAGTCTCGGTGGCGGAGGAAAACTGTTTTTT
.	TRBV12-3/TRBV12-4	few	TRBJ1-6	CASSLASGGQDSPLHF	TGTGCCAGCAGTTTAGCATCGGGAGGGCAGGATTCACCCCTCCACTTT
.	TRBV11-2	.	TRBJ1-3	CASSIWALTNTIYF	TGTGCCAGCAGCATTTGGGCCCTAACGAACACCATATATTTT
.	TRBV20-1	medium-sized	TRBJ1-2	CSASKGRDYGYTF	TGCAGTGCTAGTAAAGGACGAGACTATGGCTACACCTTC
.	TRBV2	.	TRBJ1-4	CASRRRDSTNEKLFF	TGTGCCAGCAGACGACGAGATTCAACTAATGAAAAACTGTTTTTT
.	TRBV30	medium-sized	TRBJ1-1	CAWSRDGGGTEAFF	TGTGCCTGGAGCCGGGACGGGGGTGGCACTGAAGCTTTCTTT
TRBD1	TRBV30	.	TRBJ1-2	CAWSNSGGGYTF	TGTGCCTGGAGTAACTCAGGGGGCGGCTACACCTTC
.	TRBV5-1	few	TRBJ1-6	CASSFWANSPLHF	TGCGCCAGCAGCTTCTGGGCAAATTCACCCCTCCACTTT
TRBD1	TRBV6-1	few	TRBJ2-2	CASSNRQGAISGELFF	TGTGCCAGCAGTAACAGACAGGGGGCGATCTCCGGGGAGCTGTTTTTT
.	TRBV7-8	.	TRBJ2-5	CASSLEIQETQYF	TGTGCCAGCAGCTTAGAGATCCAAGAGACCCAGTACTTC
TRBD1	TRBV20-1	.	TRBJ2-3	CSARDWAGGPILPVDTQYF	TGCAGTGCTAGAGATTGGGCAGGGGGCCCGATCCTCCCGGTGGATACGCAGTATTTT
.	TRBV5-4	.	TRBJ1-1	CASSLEGRMNTEAFF	TGTGCCAGCAGCTTGGAAGGAAGAATGAACACTGAAGCTTTCTTT
.	TRBV25-1	.	TRBJ1-3	CASSEVSSGARGGNTIYF	TGTGCCAGCAGTGAAGTATCATCCGGCGCCAGGGGTGGAAACACCATATATTTT
.	TRBV19	few	TRBJ1-5	CASSMRAETSNQPQHF	TGTGCCAGTAGTATGAGGGCAGAAACTAGCAATCAGCCCCAGCATTTT
.	TRBV12-3/TRBV12-4	.	TRBJ1-1	CASSLPGTTIPEAFF	TGTGCCAGCAGTCTCCCCGGGACAACTATTCCTGAAGCTTTCTTT
TRBD1	TRBV19	.	TRBJ2-1	CASTGTGGLISYNEQFF	TGTGCCAGCACCGGGACAGGGGGCTTAATATCCTACAATGAGCAGTTCTTC
.	TRBV20-1	medium-sized	TRBJ1-2	CSALYDTGHGYTF	TGCAGTGCCCTCTATGATACAGGGCATGGCTACACCTTC
.	TRBV12-3/TRBV12-4	few	TRBJ2-4	CASRHRDLAKNIQYF	TGTGCCAGCAGGCACAGGGATCTAGCCAAAAACATTCAGTACTTC
.	TRBV5-4	medium-sized	TRBJ2-5	CASSYFGTEETQYF	TGTGCCAGCAGTTATTTCGGGACGGAAGAGACCCAGTACTTC
TRBD1	TRBV29-1	.	TRBJ1-2	CSVAVEGQGYGYTF	TGCAGCGTTGCGGTCGAGGGACAGGGCTATGGCTACACCTTC
TRBD2	TRBV11-3	.	TRBJ2-3	CASSLGLAGGPDTQYF	TGTGCCAGCAGCTTGGGACTAGCGGGGGGGCCGGATACGCAGTATTTT
TRBD1	TRBV30	few	TRBJ1-1	CASADRGDTEAFF	TGTGCCTCCGCTGACAGGGGAGACACTGAAGCTTTCTTT
.	TRBV5-1	few	TRBJ1-1	CASSLDSRSWNTEAFF	TGCGCCAGCAGCCTGGACAGCAGGTCCTGGAACACTGAAGCTTTCTTT
TRBD1	TRBV12-3/TRBV12-4	medium-sized	TRBJ2-3	CASRDRGRADTQYF	TGTGCCAGCCGGGACAGGGGTCGAGCAGATACGCAGTATTTT
.	TRBV6-1	few	TRBJ2-7	CASTRGSANEQYF	TGTGCCAGCACGCGGGGTTCTGCAAACGAGCAGTACTTC
.	TRBV6-1	.	TRBJ1-5	CASSEWAVLNQPQHF	TGTGCCAGCAGTGAATGGGCGGTGCTCAATCAGCCCCAGCATTTT
.	TRBV12-3/TRBV12-4	few	TRBJ1-5	CASSLARQMPQHF	TGTGCCAGCAGTTTAGCCCGACAGATGCCCCAGCATTTT
TRBD2	TRBV20-1	few	TRBJ2-1	CSATKTSGNEQFF	TGCAGTGCTACAAAGACTAGCGGGAATGAGCAGTTCTTC
.	TRBV20-1	few	TRBJ2-3	CSARLAGTDTQYF	TGCAGTGCTAGATTAGCGGGCACAGATACGCAGTATTTT
.	TRBV12-3/TRBV12-4	medium-sized	TRBJ1-2	CASSRLSRALNGYGYTF	TGTGCCAGCAGCCGACTTTCGAGGGCTTTAAATGGATATGGCTACACCTTC
TRBD2	TRBV5-1	.	TRBJ2-7	CASSTPNGGVSYEQYF	TGCGCCAGCAGCACCCCCAATGGGGGGGTCTCCTACGAGCAGTACTTC
.	TRBV9	.	TRBJ1-6	CASSVEPGVNSPLHF	TGTGCCAGCAGCGTAGAGCCAGGTGTAAATTCACCCCTCCACTTT
.	TRBV7-7	.	TRBJ1-4	CASSLTFNEKLFF	TGTGCTAGCAGCTTGACCTTTAATGAAAAACTGTTTTTT
.	TRBV2	.	TRBJ2-1	CGSSEDQWGELYNEQFF	TGTGGCAGCAGTGAAGATCAGTGGGGGGAGCTATACAATGAGCAGTTCTTC
.	TRBV7-9	.	TRBJ2-5	CASSLATGQETQYF	TGTGCCAGCAGCTTAGCGACAGGTCAAGAGACCCAGTACTTC